One T cell receptor beta chain is described in this entry. Antigen: not known. Distinct nucleotide sequences in the sample also encode this CDR3. The protocol was immunoSEQ multiplex PCR, while the TCRdb copy is restricted to in-frame clones and leaves out a portion. The table has around 76,000 clones, 86% seen once; the top ten hold about 8.6%. This specimen comes from a study of OX40 agonist ivuxolimab in advanced cancers. Across the study: Patients were infused with ivuxolimab every 2 weeks at 0.01 to 10 mg/kg. A male proportion of approximately 83% was recorded, with mean age roughly 62 years and range about 20 to 79.

The CDR3 is 16 residues long. Germline CDR1 MGHRA, CDR2 YSYEKL. The germline V and J ends were trimmed by 1 base and 1 base, with 11 bases remaining between them. Points from the study as a whole: The mean number of expanded clones was higher in CD8+ T cells than in CD4+.

The chain links TRBV4-1 to TRBJ2-1; D remains unclear. Sequenced material: CD4+ or CD8+ T cells sorted from blood, taken in a trial of the OX40 agonist ivuxolimab. The sequence came from an adult with an advanced solid tumor such as melanoma, head and neck, liver or kidney cancer. In nucleotides, the CDR3 is TGCGCCAGCAGCCAAGTCGACATAATTTCCTACAATGAGCAGTTCTTC. Translated: CASSQVDIISYNEQFF.